This entry lists 13 T cell receptor beta chains sequenced from one sample in a study of T-cell reconstitution after alpha-beta-depleted transplantation in children. As it was prepared, the TCRbeta library received unique molecular identifiers. TCRdb processed the PCR reads anew with MiXCR; each CDR3 protein has one entry. The sample lists 500,000 to 600,000 distinct CDR3 sequences; 27% were seen once. The sequencing here drew on PBMCs, taken before TCRalphabeta/CD19-depleted stem cell transplant. All receptors come from a boy under two years old with Wiskott-Aldrich syndrome, due to receive a stem cell transplant.

The chain employs TRBV10-3 and TRBJ2-1; TRBD2 matches 11 bases. The germline gives CDR1 ENHRY, CDR2 SYGVKD. The CDR3 runs to 16 residues. V lost 0 bases, J lost 8 bases, and 6 bases stayed unmatched. The CDR3 DNA follows: TGTGCCATCAGTGAGTCCCTAGCGGGAGGTGTCGATGAGCAGTTCTTC. Amino acid sequence: CAISESLAGGVDEQFF.

This sequence joins TRBV20-1 and TRBJ1-1; 9 bases match TRBD1. Per the germline V gene, CDR1 is DFQATT and CDR2 is SNEGSKA (reference sequence). V gave up 1 base and J gave up 4 bases; unmatched junction bases: 13. The CDR3 totals 17 residues. In DNA form, the CDR3 reads TGCAGTGCTAGAGCCCGGGCTGAAACAGGGGGCCCCACTGAAGCTTTCTTT. Its translation is CSARARAETGGPTEAFF.

The chain uses TRBV3-1 and TRBJ2-7; D call uncertain. V was shortened by 0 bases and J by 7 bases, with 10 bases between the two germline ends. The CDR3 is made up of 13 amino acids. Germline CDR1 reads LGHDT; CDR2 reads YNNKEL (reference sequence). CDR3 sequence reads: CASSQDPSREQYF. The CDR3 DNA follows: TGTGCCAGCAGCCAAGATCCTAGTCGGGAGCAGTACTTC.

This clonotype appeared a few times. J is TRBJ2-5 and V is TRBV10-3; 12 bases align to TRBD2. This CDR3 is 17 amino acids long. Germline loops: CDR1 ENHRY, CDR2 SYGVKD. V was clipped by 6 bases and J by 2 bases; unmatched bases: 10. Here the CDR3 reads CAISPSGRARGQETQYF. Here the CDR3 DNA reads TGTGCCATCAGCCCTAGCGGGAGGGCCCGAGGACAAGAGACCCAGTACTTC.

The chain links TRBV21-1 to TRBJ2-7. TRBV21-1 is annotated as a pseudogene. CDR3 length: 15 residues. CDR3 DNA sequence: TGTGCCAGCAGCAAAGCCGACAAGAACGGCTACGAGCAGTACTTC. Translated, it gives CASSKADKNGYEQYF.

This chain links TRBV28 with TRBJ2-7, with 7 bases aligning to TRBD1. V was pared by 4 bases and J by 4 bases, with 10 bases of the junction left unmatched. The germline gives CDR1 MDHEN, CDR2 SYDVKM. The CDR3 has 15 residues. CDR3 sequence: CASSSATGTRYEQYF. Written as DNA, the CDR3 is TGTGCCAGCAGTTCGGCGACAGGGACAAGGTACGAGCAGTACTTC.

The J gene is TRBJ2-5, the V gene TRBV5-4, with 10 positions matching TRBD2. CDR3 length equals 15 residues. J lost 4 bases, V lost 5 bases, and 8 bases had no gene match. Germline V CDR1 and CDR2: SGHNT, YYREEE (reference sequence). The CDR3 spells CASRTGGTSVETQYF. CDR3 nucleotide sequence: TGTGCCAGCAGGACTGGAGGGACTAGCGTAGAGACCCAGTACTTC.

The chain employs TRBV2 and TRBJ2-1; weak D call: TRBD2 (5 bases). Trimming stripped 6 bases from V and 4 bases from J, with 10 bases between. The CDR3 covers 13 residues. Germline V gives CDR1 SNHLY, CDR2 FYNNEI. The CDR3 DNA sequence: TGTGCCAGCAGGGACGGGATTTACAATGAGCAGTTCTTC. Its protein is CASRDGIYNEQFF.

The chain carries TRBV4-2 and TRBJ2-5, with 7 nucleotides matching TRBD1. V lost 0 bases to trimming and J lost 4 bases; unmatched junction nucleotides: 8. The CDR3 extends over 16 amino acids. CDR1 is LGHNA, CDR2 YNFKEQ, per germline. The CDR3 DNA follows: TGTGCCAGCAGCCAAGATAGAGGGGGCGGAGGAGAGACCCAGTACTTC. It specifies CASSQDRGGGGETQYF.

This clonotype was counted a few times. The rearrangement joins TRBV10-3 to TRBJ1-5; D not resolved. This CDR3 has 12 amino acids. V was trimmed by 7 bases and J by 4 bases, leaving 8 bases between them. Looked up from germline, CDR1 is ENHRY and CDR2 is SYGVKD. The CDR3 protein is CAITDGNQPQHF. In nucleotides, the CDR3 is TGTGCCATCACCGACGGGAATCAGCCCCAGCATTTT.

The V call is TRBV12-3 or TRBV12-4, the J call TRBJ2-3; 10 bases are a match to TRBD1. The trim removed 8 bases at V and 2 bases at J, leaving 7 bases unmatched. The CDR3 loop spans 15 amino acids. The CDR3 DNA sequence: TGTGCCAGCCTCATGACAGGGGGCGTCACAGATACGCAGTATTTT. Translation gives CASLMTGGVTDTQYF.

This chain uses TRBV12-3 or TRBV12-4 with TRBJ2-7; TRBD1 matches at 9 bases. J lost 6 bases, V lost 3 bases, and 3 bases had no gene match. The CDR3 spans 13 residues. The CDR3 loop is CASSFGQGTEQYF. The DNA of the CDR3 is TGTGCCAGCAGTTTCGGACAGGGGACCGAGCAGTACTTC.

The chain joins TRBV28 to TRBJ2-2; D ambiguous. Trimming took 3 bases from V and 6 from J, leaving 8 bases between them. CDR1 is MDHEN and CDR2 is SYDVKM in the germline V gene. The CDR3 spans 13 residues. This CDR3 reads CASSFRAAGELFF. The CDR3 region has the DNA TGTGCCAGCAGTTTCCGGGCGGCCGGGGAGCTGTTTTTT.